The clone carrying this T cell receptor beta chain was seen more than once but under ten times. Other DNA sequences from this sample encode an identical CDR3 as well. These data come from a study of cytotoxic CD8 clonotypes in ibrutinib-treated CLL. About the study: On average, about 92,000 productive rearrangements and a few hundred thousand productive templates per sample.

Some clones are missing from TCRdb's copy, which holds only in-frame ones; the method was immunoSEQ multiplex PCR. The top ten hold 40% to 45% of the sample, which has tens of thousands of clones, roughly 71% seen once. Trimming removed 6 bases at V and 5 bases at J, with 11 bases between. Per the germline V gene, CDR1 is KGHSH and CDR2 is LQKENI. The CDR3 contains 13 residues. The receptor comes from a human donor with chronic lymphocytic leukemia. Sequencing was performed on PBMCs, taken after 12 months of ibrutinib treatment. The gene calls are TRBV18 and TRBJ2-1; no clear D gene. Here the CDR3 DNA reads TGTGCCAGCTCCCCGGACCGGAACAATGAGCAGTTCTTC. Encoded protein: CASSPDRNNEQFF.